This paragraph reports one T cell receptor (beta chain). These data come from a study of blood T cell repertoires in COVID-19. The CDR3 is made up of 16 amino acids. Between the trimmed V and J ends, which lost 6 bases and 2 bases, there was a span of 20 bases. Germline loops: CDR1 MNHNY, CDR2 SVGAGI (reference sequence). Sequencing was performed with immunoSEQ multiplex PCR; in TCRdb, only in-frame clones are kept and a portion is missing. The repertoire holds 150,000 or so clones, with around 85% as singletons. The sample consisted of peripheral blood. V is TRBV6-6 and J is TRBJ2-7, with a weak D call TRBD1 (6 bases). The clonotype comes from a man aged 60-69 years with COVID-19, enrolled during active disease. The CDR3 is CASRGDTPVRPYEQYF. The CDR3 DNA is TGTGCCAGCAGGGGGGACACCCCAGTCCGACCCTACGAGCAGTACTTC.